Below, 19 T cell receptor beta chains from the same sample are listed, as sequenced in a study of blood T cells in healthy people across ages. Next came a second PCR, run for about 6 to 12 cycles, which used a sample-barcoded 5' primer along with a J-beta primer mix. TCRdb re-analysed the 5' RACE reads in MiXCR, keeping a single row per CDR3 protein. The sample shows approximately 1.5 million distinct CDR3 sequences, about 35% of them seen only once. The specimen sequenced was blood. The receptors derive from a woman aged 30 to 39 in good health.

J is TRBJ1-6 and V is TRBV25-1; D is unclear. The ends were cut back, 2 bases at V and 2 bases at J, with 4 bases in the middle. This CDR3 region has 14 residues. Germline V lookup: CDR1 MGHDK, CDR2 SYGVNS. CDR3 residues: CASSELTYNSPLHF. The DNA for the CDR3 is TGTGCCAGCAGTGAACTTACCTATAATTCACCCCTCCACTTT. Full variable domain (rest looked up from reference TRBV25-1 and TRBJ1-6): EADIYQTPRYLVIGTGKKITLECSQTMGHDKMYWYQQDPGMELHLIHYSYGVNSTEKGDLSSESTVSRIRTEHFPLTLESARPSHTSQYLCASSELTYNSPLHFGNGTRLTVT.

This sequence joins TRBV20-1 and TRBJ2-7; 7 bases fit TRBD1. CDR1 DFQATT and CDR2 SNEGSKA come from the germline V gene (reference sequence). The CDR3 totals 14 residues. With V trimmed by 3 bases and J by 3 bases, 8 bases remained unmatched. The CDR3 protein is CSASVLRDSYEQYF. Written as DNA, the CDR3 is TGCAGTGCTAGCGTTTTAAGGGACAGCTACGAGCAGTACTTC.

The sample holds a few counts of this clonotype. The V gene is TRBV20-1, the J gene TRBJ1-4; D not resolved. Germline loops: CDR1 DFQATT, CDR2 SNEGSKA (reference sequence). CDR3 length equals 14 residues. Trimming took 3 bases from V and 5 from J, leaving 13 bases between them. CDR3 amino acids: CSASAPLGNEKLFF. In DNA form, the CDR3 reads TGCAGTGCTAGTGCACCCCTTGGGAATGAAAAACTGTTTTTT.

There are a few counts of this clonotype. The chain uses TRBV5-1 and TRBJ2-3, with D possibly being TRBD1 or TRBD2 (6 bases each). CDR3 length: 17 residues. V lost 3 bases, J lost 5 bases, and 22 bases lay in between. Germline-derived CDR1 and CDR2 are SGHRS and YFSETQ. The CDR3 DNA follows: TGCGCCAGCAGCTACCCTAGGGGGGACCCCCTGGGAGATACGCAGTATTTT. The encoded protein is CASSYPRGDPLGDTQYF.

The chain recombines TRBV6-5 with TRBJ2-7, with 10 bases aligning to TRBD2. CDR3 size: 15 residues. Looked up from germline, CDR1 is MNHEY and CDR2 is SVGAGI. Trimming cost V 8 bases and J 2 bases; bases outside gene matches: 9. The CDR3 DNA reads TGTGCCAGCGGGTCAATAGCGGGGGGCCCCTACGAGCAGTACTTC. Translated: CASGSIAGGPYEQYF.

The chain recombines TRBV7-2 with TRBJ2-5; unclear D gene. The DNA matches TRBJ2-7 better at its end, which makes the J call doubtful. The CDR3 loop spans 12 amino acids. Germline CDR1 is SGHTA and CDR2 is FQGNSA. As DNA, the CDR3 is TGTGCCAGCAGCATTAGTTGGGGCGAGCAGTACTTC. It codes for CASSISWGEQYF.

As for this clonotype: Mismatch with germline at one junction end may stem from a read error. This rearrangement joins TRBV6-1 to TRBJ2-1; 7 positions agree with TRBD2. Germline-derived CDR1 and CDR2 are MNHNS and SASEGT. The CDR3 extends over 12 amino acids. The CDR3 region has the DNA TGTGCCAGCGGTGAAGCGGGGCAGGATCGGTTCTTC. Translation gives CASGEAGQDRFF.

The V call is TRBV20-1, the J call TRBJ2-3, with 9 bases fitting TRBD1. V trimming: 6 bases; J trimming: 2 bases; junction bases outside the gene matches: 6. In germline, CDR1 is DFQATT, CDR2 SNEGSKA (reference sequence). The CDR3 contains 14 residues. The CDR3 sequence: CSARTGDLTDTQYF. The CDR3 coding sequence is TGCAGTGCCAGGACAGGGGACCTCACAGATACGCAGTATTTT.

This clonotype has at least ten counts. The chain carries TRBV4-1 and TRBJ1-2; D is unclear. This CDR3 region has 14 residues. The V gene's germline CDR1 is MGHRA and CDR2 YSYEKL. V was trimmed by 1 base and J by 4 bases, leaving 10 bases between them. The CDR3 spells CASSQVRAAYGYTF. CDR3 nucleotides: TGCGCCAGCAGCCAAGTTAGGGCAGCCTATGGCTACACCTTC.

In this sample, this clonotype turned up a few times. The V call is TRBV9, the J call TRBJ2-7; TRBD2 matches at 14 bases. CDR3 length: 16 amino acids. CDR1 SGDLS and CDR2 YYNGEE come from the germline V gene. V lost 3 bases and J lost 7; bases outside the gene matches: 9. This chain's CDR3 is CASSAGGLAGASEQYF. DNA of the CDR3: TGTGCCAGCAGCGCCGGGGGACTAGCGGGGGCCTCGGAGCAGTACTTC.

The DNA of the CDR3 is TGTGCCAGCAGGCCGGCAATGGTCAATGAGCAGTTCTTC. It yields the protein CASRPAMVNEQFF. The chain recombines TRBV5-6 with TRBJ2-1; D gene uncertain. The CDR3 loop spans 13 amino acids. Trimming stripped 5 bases from V and 6 bases from J, with 12 bases between. Germline CDR1 reads SGHDT; CDR2 reads YYEEEE.

For this clonotype: One end of the junction fails to match germline, which may point to a read error. The rearrangement joins TRBV15 to TRBJ1-2, with D possibly matching TRBD1 (6 bases). The CDR3 covers 14 residues. Germline loops: CDR1 LNHNV, CDR2 YYDKDF (reference sequence). The DNA for the CDR3 is TGTGTCACCAGCGATCCCCTGGGACAATCGAGCTACACCTTC. Its translation is CVTSDPLGQSSYTF.

This clonotype showed up just a few times. This chain uses TRBV20-1 with TRBJ1-2; no definite D call. The CDR3 has 11 amino acids. The V end was cut by 4 bases, the J end by 5 bases, with 8 bases between. CDR1 DFQATT and CDR2 SNEGSKA come from the germline V gene (reference sequence). The CDR3: CSATVGYGYTF. In nucleotides, the CDR3 is TGCAGTGCTACGGTGGGTTATGGCTACACCTTC.

This clonotype was observed once. The V and J genes are TRBV6-5 and TRBJ1-1, with D unclear. CDR1 is MNHEY and CDR2 is SVGAGI in the germline V gene. This CDR3 contains 12 residues. V was shortened by 4 bases and J by 13 bases, with 16 bases between the two germline ends. The chain's CDR3 is CASSSPSQVGFF. CDR3 sequence (DNA): TGTGCCAGCAGTTCTCCCTCCCAAGTGGGTTTCTTT.

The chain links TRBV15 to TRBJ2-7, with 9 bases that match TRBD2. The CDR3 contains 15 residues. The germline V gene encodes CDR1 LNHNV and CDR2 YYDKDF (reference sequence). The V segment lost 0 bases and the J segment 6 bases; nucleotides outside the gene matches: 6. Here the CDR3 reads CATSREGLALTEQYF. The CDR3 DNA sequence: TGTGCCACCAGCAGAGAGGGACTAGCCCTCACCGAGCAGTACTTC.

This sequence joins TRBV4-2 and TRBJ1-2; 11 nucleotides agree with TRBD1. V trimming: 3 bases; J trimming: 8 bases; junction bases outside the gene matches: 8. Looked up from germline, CDR1 is LGHNA and CDR2 is YNFKEQ. This CDR3 region has 15 residues. As DNA, the CDR3 is TGTGCCAGCAGCCAGACCAGGACAGGGGGCGCGGGCTACACCTTC. Protein product: CASSQTRTGGAGYTF.

The DNA of the CDR3 is TGTGCCAGCGGACCGACGGGCCTTTACAATGAGCAGTTCTTC. Translating gives CASGPTGLYNEQFF. The chain carries TRBV7-3 and TRBJ2-1; D gene unclear. Germline V gene data show CDR1 as SGHTA and CDR2 as FQGTGA. This CDR3 is 14 amino acids long. V was trimmed by 8 bases and J by 4 bases, leaving 15 bases between them.

On this clonotype: It may be a read error: a sequence one base away is much more abundant. This chain uses TRBV7-9 with TRBJ2-7, with D possibly TRBD1 on 5 matching bases. Germline CDR1 reads SEHNR; CDR2 reads FQNEAQ (reference sequence). This CDR3 comprises 12 residues. In nucleotides, the CDR3 is TGTGTCAGCAGCTTAGACAGTCTTGCCCAGTACTTC. Translating it yields CVSSLDSLAQYF.

There are a few counts of this clonotype. The DNA for the CDR3 is TGTGCCAGCAGCTTAACGGGACTACATACGCAGTATTTT. Translated: CASSLTGLHTQYF. The V and J genes are TRBV7-2 and TRBJ2-3, with TRBD2 identical over 7 bases. CDR3 length: 13 amino acids. Germline lookup yields CDR1 SGHTA and CDR2 FQGNSA. The V segment lost 2 bases and the J segment 7 bases; nucleotides outside the gene matches: 3. Using reference TRBV7-2 and TRBJ2-3 for the parts outside the CDR3, the full variable domain is GAGVSQSPSNKVTEKGKDVELRCDPISGHTALYWYRQSLGQGLEFLIYFQGNSAPDKSGLPSDRFSAERTGGSVSTLTIQRTQQEDSAVYLCASSLTGLHTQYFGPGTRLTVL.